These T cell receptor beta chains were read from a single sample in a study of cytomegalovirus exposure and HLA in healthy donors. Profiling relied on immunoSEQ multiplex PCR, and the TCRdb table lists in-frame clones only, not all of them. The sample holds 150,000 to 170,000 clones, roughly four fifths seen once. Sequencing was done on a sample of PBMCs. The receptor source for this set is a man aged 18 to 29 in good health and CMV-seronegative. Both conserved end residues are part of each CDR3. Each record gives: V gene, clone size, D gene, J gene, CDR3 length, CDR3 DNA, CDR3 protein. The D gene is left open where the match is weak. Where a row states a size, it is once, few, many or the class of an expanded clone; other rows omit it.

>TRBV20-1|.|.|TRBJ2-3|11
TGCAGTGCTCCGAGGGTAGATACGCAGTATTTT
CSAPRVDTQYF
>TRBV7-9|.|TRBD1|TRBJ1-2|18
TGTTCCAGCAGCTTAGAGTACCGGGACAGCGCCACAAACTATGGCTACACCTTC
CSSSLEYRDSATNYGYTF
>TRBV5-8|.|.|TRBJ2-4|17
TGTGCCAGCAGCCACAGGGCTATACGAGGCTCCAAAAACATTCAGTACTTC
CASSHRAIRGSKNIQYF
>TRBV5-4|.|TRBD2|TRBJ2-3|17
TGTGCCAGCAGCTTGGGGACTAGCGGGGGTCCCACAGATACGCAGTATTTT
CASSLGTSGGPTDTQYF
>TRBV5-1|.|TRBD2|TRBJ2-2|16
TGCGCCAGCAGCCCCAGGGCGGGGGAGAACACCGGGGAGCTGTTTTTT
CASSPRAGENTGELFF
>TRBV4-3|.|.|TRBJ1-4|14
TGCGCCAGCAGCCAAGATCTAGCCGGGGAAAAACTGTTTTTT
CASSQDLAGEKLFF
>TRBV5-1|.|.|TRBJ1-1|15
TGCGCCAGCAGCTGGAACCCTGGCAGGGACACTGAAGCTTTCTTT
CASSWNPGRDTEAFF
>TRBV10-3|.|TRBD1|TRBJ1-5|14
TGTGCCATCAGCCCGGACAGGGGTGATCAGCCCCAGCATTTT
CAISPDRGDQPQHF
>TRBV14|.|.|TRBJ2-1|15
TGTGCCAGCAGCCAAGCCCCCGGGGTATTTTATGAGCAGTTCTTC
CASSQAPGVFYEQFF
>TRBV11-2|.|.|TRBJ2-7|16
TGTGCCAGCAGCTTAGTCGAGGCCGTCAAGGGGTACGAGCAGTACTTC
CASSLVEAVKGYEQYF
>TRBV10-3|.|.|TRBJ1-1|14
TGTGCCATCAGTGATGGCAGGGGGAACACTGAAGCTTTCTTT
CAISDGRGNTEAFF
>TRBV7-9|few|TRBD2|TRBJ2-3|15
TGTGCCAGCAGCTTGGCTAGCGGGAGACTCAGCACGCAGTATTTT
CASSLASGRLSTQYF
>TRBV7-9|.|TRBD2|TRBJ2-1|12
TGTTCCAGCAGCGGGGCTAGGAATGAGCAGTTCTTC
CSSSGARNEQFF
>TRBV7-2|.|.|TRBJ2-7|15
TGTGCCAGCAGCTTAAGTACAGGGACTAACTACGAGCAGTACTTC
CASSLSTGTNYEQYF
>TRBV5-6|.|.|TRBJ2-7|12
TGTGCCAGCAGCTTGGAACGGTACGAGCAGTACTTC
CASSLERYEQYF
>TRBV5-1|.|TRBD2|TRBJ2-1|16
TGCGCCAGCAGCTTGGGACACGGGAGGGCCGAGTATGAGCAGTTCTTC
CASSLGHGRAEYEQFF
>TRBV7-2|.|.|TRBJ2-3|15
TGTGCCAGCAGCTTAGATGGAGCGGTGTGGGATACGCAGTATTTT
CASSLDGAVWDTQYF
>TRBV4-3|few|.|TRBJ2-7|14
TGCGCCAGCAGCCCCTCAGGGGATTACTACGAGCAGTACTTC
CASSPSGDYYEQYF
>TRBV7-2|.|TRBD1|TRBJ2-7|13
TGTGCCAGCCATTCAGGGGGCGCCTACGAGCAGTACTTC
CASHSGGAYEQYF
>TRBV5-4|.|.|TRBJ1-2|13
TGTGCCAGCAGCTTGGTGGGGTCGGGAGGCTACACCTTC
CASSLVGSGGYTF
>TRBV29-1|.|.|TRBJ1-1|11
TGCGTCCCCGGGGGGAGCACTGAAGCTTTCTTT
CVPGGSTEAFF
>TRBV7-8|.|TRBD2|TRBJ2-3|13
TGTGCCAGCAGCCGACTAGCGGTAGATACGCAGTATTTT
CASSRLAVDTQYF
>TRBV27|.|TRBD1|TRBJ1-1|15
TGTGCCAGCACACCCAAGACAGGGCCGAACACTGAAGCTTTCTTT
CASTPKTGPNTEAFF